The 9 T cell receptor beta chains in this list originate from one sample, sequenced in a study of liver allograft versus peripheral blood T cells. Study context: Recipients' peripheral blood T cell receptor repertoires were compared with those in transplanted livers.

Via MiXCR, TCRdb re-called the reads, giving one row per CDR3 protein. Of 2,700 or so distinct CDR3 sequences listed, around 15% are singletons. All receptors derive from a human patient who had a liver transplant. Among the T cells, some may be from the graft donor.

This clonotype ranks as medium-sized. The V and J genes are TRBV27 and TRBJ1-1; D possibly corresponds to TRBD1 (6 bases). Between the trimmed V and J ends, which lost 6 bases and 7 bases, there was a span of 9 bases. Germline CDR1 MNHEY, CDR2 SMNVEV (reference sequence). The CDR3 totals 11 residues. CDR3 in amino acids: CASSRDNEAFF. The CDR3 DNA reads as TGTGCCAGCAGCAGGGACAATGAAGCTTTCTTT.

Relative to its sample, this clonotype is medium-sized. CDR3 in amino acids: CARGKQGESDGYTF. The CDR3 nucleotides are TGTGCCAGAGGCAAACAGGGGGAATCGGATGGCTACACCTTC. The rearrangement uses TRBV5-3 and TRBJ1-2; 8 bases agree with TRBD1. TRBV5-3 falls under the ORF class, with uncertain function. With 7 bases clipped from V and 6 bases from J, the junction kept 11 bases outside the gene matches. The CDR3 is made up of 14 amino acids.

This clonotype turned up a few times. The chain uses TRBV5-1 and TRBJ2-1, with TRBD1 as a possible D gene (6 bases). CDR3 length: 17 residues. V was clipped by 4 bases and J by 0 bases, with 17 bases between them. The germline gives CDR1 SGHRS, CDR2 YFSETQ. This CDR3 is CASSLRQAISSYNEQFF. The CDR3 DNA sequence: TGCGCCAGCAGCCTGAGACAGGCAATTAGCTCCTACAATGAGCAGTTCTTC.

This clonotype is medium-sized. The gene calls are TRBV19 and TRBJ1-2; 7 nucleotides agree with TRBD1. The germline CDR1 and CDR2 sequences are LNHDA and SQIVND (reference sequence). The CDR3 is 13 residues long. The trim removed 5 bases at V and 8 bases at J, leaving 8 bases unmatched. The DNA for the CDR3 is TGTGCCAGTAGTGCAGGGGGTCTAGAGGGCTACACCTTC. It specifies CASSAGGLEGYTF.

The V and J genes are TRBV7-9 and TRBJ2-2, with 8 positions matching TRBD2. The CDR3 loop spans 17 amino acids. Germline V gene lookup returns CDR1 SEHNR and CDR2 FQNEAQ (reference sequence). The junction had 10 bases not matched to a gene; V was cut back by 5 bases and J by 2 bases. The CDR3 nucleotides are TGTGCCAGCAGCCTCCAGGGCGGGGGGAAAAACACCGGGGAGCTGTTTTTT. It specifies CASSLQGGGKNTGELFF.

This clonotype ranks as medium-sized (0.01 to 0.1%). V is TRBV7-9 and J is TRBJ1-6; 8 nucleotides line up with TRBD1. With 5 bases clipped from V and 7 bases from J, the junction kept 4 bases outside the gene matches. The CDR3 length is 14 residues. Germline V gives CDR1 SEHNR, CDR2 FQNEAQ (reference sequence). In nucleotides, the CDR3 is TGTGCCAGCAGCGACACAGGGGGAAATTCACCCCTCCACTTT. Its translation: CASSDTGGNSPLHF. Drawing the rest from reference TRBV7-9 and TRBJ1-6, the complete variable domain is DTGVSQNPRHKITKRGQNVTFRCDPISEHNRLYWYRQTLGQGPEFLTYFQNEAQLEKSRLLSDRFSAERPKGSFSTLEIQRTEQGDSAMYLCASSDTGGNSPLHFGNGTRLTVT.

By frequency in the sample, this clonotype is medium-sized. V usage is TRBV18 and J usage is TRBJ2-1, with D possibly matching TRBD2 (6 bases). V lost 3 bases and J 6 bases, leaving 9 bases between the germline ends. CDR1 is KGHSH, CDR2 LQKENI, per germline. The CDR3 is 13 amino acids. The CDR3 region is CASSPVGGNEQFF. DNA for the CDR3: TGTGCCAGCTCACCGGTCGGGGGCAATGAGCAGTTCTTC.

By its share, this clonotype is medium-sized. The CDR3 nucleotides read TGTGCCAGCAGCGTAGCTCCAGAGGGACCAACCGGGGAGCTGTTTTTT. Amino acid sequence: CASSVAPEGPTGELFF. This chain joins TRBV9 and TRBJ2-2, with D perhaps matching TRBD1 or TRBD2 (5 bases each). Looked up from germline, CDR1 is SGDLS and CDR2 is YYNGEE. The germline V and J ends were trimmed by 0 bases and 5 bases, with 14 bases remaining between them. The CDR3 consists of 16 residues.

By its share, this clonotype is medium-sized (0.01 to 0.1%). The rearrangement links TRBV9 to TRBJ2-7; TRBD1 or TRBD2 may be the D gene (5 bases each). V shed 4 bases and J shed 0 bases, with 14 bases lying between them. Germline CDR1 and CDR2: SGDLS and YYNGEE. The CDR3 consists of 15 residues. In DNA form, the CDR3 reads TGTGCCAGCAGCCCGGGGACGGGGCCCTCCTACGAGCAGTACTTC. Its protein is CASSPGTGPSYEQYF.